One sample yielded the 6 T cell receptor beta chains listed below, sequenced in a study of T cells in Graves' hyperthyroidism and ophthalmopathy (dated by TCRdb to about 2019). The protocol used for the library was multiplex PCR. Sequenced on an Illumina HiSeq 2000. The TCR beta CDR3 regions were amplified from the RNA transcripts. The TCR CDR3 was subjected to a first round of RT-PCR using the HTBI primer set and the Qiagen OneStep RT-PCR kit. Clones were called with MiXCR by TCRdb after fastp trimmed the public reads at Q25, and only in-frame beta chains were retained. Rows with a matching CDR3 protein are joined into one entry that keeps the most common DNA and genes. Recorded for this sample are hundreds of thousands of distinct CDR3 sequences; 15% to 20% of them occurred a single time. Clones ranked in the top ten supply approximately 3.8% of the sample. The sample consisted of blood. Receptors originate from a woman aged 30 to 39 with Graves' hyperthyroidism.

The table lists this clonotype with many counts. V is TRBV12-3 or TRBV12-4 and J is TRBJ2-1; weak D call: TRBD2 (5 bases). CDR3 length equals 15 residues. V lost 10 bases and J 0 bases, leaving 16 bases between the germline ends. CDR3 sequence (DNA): TGTGCCACCCTCAACCCGGACTTCTCCTACAATGAGCAGTTCTTC. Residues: CATLNPDFSYNEQFF.

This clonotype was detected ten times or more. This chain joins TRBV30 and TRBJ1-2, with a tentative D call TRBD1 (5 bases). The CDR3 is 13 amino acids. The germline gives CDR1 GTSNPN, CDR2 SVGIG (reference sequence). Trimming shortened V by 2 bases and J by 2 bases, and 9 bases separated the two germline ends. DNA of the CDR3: TGTGCCTGGAGTATGGGACTGAACTATGGCTACACCTTC. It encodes CAWSMGLNYGYTF.

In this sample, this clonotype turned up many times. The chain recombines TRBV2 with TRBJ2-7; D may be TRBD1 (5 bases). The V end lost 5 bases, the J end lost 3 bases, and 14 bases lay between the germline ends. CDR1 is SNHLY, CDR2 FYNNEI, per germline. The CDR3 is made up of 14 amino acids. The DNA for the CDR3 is TGTGCCAGCAGTTATCAGGGTTCCGACTACGAGCAGTACTTC. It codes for CASSYQGSDYEQYF.

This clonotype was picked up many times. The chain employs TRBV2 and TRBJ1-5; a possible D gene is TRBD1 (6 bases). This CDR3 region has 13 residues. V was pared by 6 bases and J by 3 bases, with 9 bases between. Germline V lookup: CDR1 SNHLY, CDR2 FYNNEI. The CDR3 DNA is TGTGCCAGCAGCGGACAGAACAATCAGCCCCAGCATTTT. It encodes CASSGQNNQPQHF. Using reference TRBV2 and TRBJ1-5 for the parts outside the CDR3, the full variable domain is EPEVTQTPSHQVTQMGQEVILRCVPISNHLYFYWYRQILGQKVEFLVSFYNNEISEKSEIFDDQFSVERPDGSNFTLKIRSTKLEDSAMYFCASSGQNNQPQHFGDGTRLSIL.

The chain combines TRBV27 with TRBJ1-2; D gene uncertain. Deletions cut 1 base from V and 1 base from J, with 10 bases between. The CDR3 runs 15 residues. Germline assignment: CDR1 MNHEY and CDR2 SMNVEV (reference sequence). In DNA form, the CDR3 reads TGTGCCAGCAGTTTATTTCCGACTCTTAACTATGGCTACACCTTC. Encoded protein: CASSLFPTLNYGYTF.

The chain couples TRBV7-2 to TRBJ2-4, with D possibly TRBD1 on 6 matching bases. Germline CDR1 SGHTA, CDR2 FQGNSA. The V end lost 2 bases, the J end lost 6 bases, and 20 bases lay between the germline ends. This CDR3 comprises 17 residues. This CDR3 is CASSLTAGWGRGNIQYF. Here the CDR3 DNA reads TGTGCCAGCAGCTTAACGGCAGGGTGGGGCAGGGGAAACATTCAGTACTTC.